This T cell receptor (beta chain) was sequenced in a study of T cells expressing NK-cell markers. Study background: The study drew TCR beta repertoires from sorted CD3+CD56+NKG2C+, CD3+CD56+NKG2C- and CD3+CD56-NKG2C+ T cells. Most of the eight sequenced donors tested HCMV-seropositive; one tested seronegative. Findings and limits, study-wide: It was still unclear whether expanded NKG2C+ T cell clones were HCMV specific.

For this clonotype: What it binds is not known.

Germline V gene sequence: CDR1 SGHRS, CDR2 YFSETQ. This CDR3 contains 15 residues. 5'RACE template switching with UMIs generated TCR beta cDNA. TCRdb re-analyzed the 5' RACE reads; it lists each CDR3 protein once, without DNA. The sample data list hundreds of thousands of distinct CDR3 sequences. The gene calls are TRBV5-1 and TRBJ1-6; with no DNA, the TCRdb D assignment of TRBD1 cannot be verified. Sequencing was performed on blood T cells: a sorted CD56 or NKG2C T cell subset, CD4+ or CD8+ T cells, or bulk PBMC T cells (not recorded which). The sequence was obtained from a man aged 18-70 years in good health. The CDR3 reads CASSLEPRANSPLHF. Complete variable domain (other parts from reference TRBV5-1 and TRBJ1-6): KAGVTQTPRYLIKTRGQQVTLSCSPISGHRSVSWYQQTPGQGLQFLFEYFSETQRNKGNFPGRFSGRQFSNSRSEMNVSTLELGDSALYLCASSLEPRANSPLHFGNGTRLTVT.